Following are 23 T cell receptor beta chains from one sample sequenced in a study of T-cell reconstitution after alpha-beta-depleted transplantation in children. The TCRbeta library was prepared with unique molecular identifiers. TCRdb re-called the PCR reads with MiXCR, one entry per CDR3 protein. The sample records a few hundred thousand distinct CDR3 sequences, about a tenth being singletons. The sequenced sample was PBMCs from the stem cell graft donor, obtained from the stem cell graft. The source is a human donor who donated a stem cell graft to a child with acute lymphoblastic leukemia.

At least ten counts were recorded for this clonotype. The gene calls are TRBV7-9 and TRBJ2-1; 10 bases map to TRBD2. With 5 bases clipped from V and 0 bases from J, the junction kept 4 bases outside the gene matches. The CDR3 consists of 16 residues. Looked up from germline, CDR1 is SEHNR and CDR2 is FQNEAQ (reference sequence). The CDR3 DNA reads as TGTGCCAGCAGCCGTAGCGGGGGGAGCTCCTACAATGAGCAGTTCTTC. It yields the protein CASSRSGGSSYNEQFF.

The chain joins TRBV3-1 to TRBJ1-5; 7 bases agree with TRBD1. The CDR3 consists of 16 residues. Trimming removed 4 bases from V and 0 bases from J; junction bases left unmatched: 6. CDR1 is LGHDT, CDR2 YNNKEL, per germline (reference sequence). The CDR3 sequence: CASSRTGTDSNQPQHF. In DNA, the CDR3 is TGTGCCAGCAGCCGAACCGGGACAGATAGCAATCAGCCCCAGCATTTT.

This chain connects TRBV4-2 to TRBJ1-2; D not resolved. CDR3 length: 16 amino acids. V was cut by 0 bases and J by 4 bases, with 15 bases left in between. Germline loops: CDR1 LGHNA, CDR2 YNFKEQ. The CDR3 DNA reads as TGTGCCAGCAGCCAAGAGCGAGACGGATCATTCTATGGCTACACCTTC. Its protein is CASSQERDGSFYGYTF.

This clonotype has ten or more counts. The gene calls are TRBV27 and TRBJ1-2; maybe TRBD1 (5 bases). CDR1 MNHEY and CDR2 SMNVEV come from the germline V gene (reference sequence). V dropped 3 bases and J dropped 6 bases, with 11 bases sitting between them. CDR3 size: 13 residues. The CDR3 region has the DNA TGTGCCAGCAGTTTCGGACACCGGGATGGCTACACCTTC. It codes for CASSFGHRDGYTF.

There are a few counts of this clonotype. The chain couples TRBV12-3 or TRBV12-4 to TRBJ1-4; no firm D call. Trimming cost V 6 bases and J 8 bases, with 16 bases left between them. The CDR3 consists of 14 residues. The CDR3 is CASSLDRANEKLFF. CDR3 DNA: TGTGCCAGCAGCCTGGATCGGGCCAACGAAAAACTGTTTTTT.

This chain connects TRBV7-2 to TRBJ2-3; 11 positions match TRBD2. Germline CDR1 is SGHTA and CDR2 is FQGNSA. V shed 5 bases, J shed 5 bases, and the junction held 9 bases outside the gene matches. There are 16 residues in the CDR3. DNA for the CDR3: TGTGCCAGCAGCGTCAGTAGCGGGGGGGCCGTAGATACGCAGTATTTT. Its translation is CASSVSSGGAVDTQYF.

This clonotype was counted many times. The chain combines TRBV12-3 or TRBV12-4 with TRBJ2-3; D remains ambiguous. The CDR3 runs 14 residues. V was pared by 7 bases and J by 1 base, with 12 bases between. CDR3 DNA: TGTGCCAGCACCTGGGGTTGGGGCACAGATACGCAGTATTTT. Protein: CASTWGWGTDTQYF.

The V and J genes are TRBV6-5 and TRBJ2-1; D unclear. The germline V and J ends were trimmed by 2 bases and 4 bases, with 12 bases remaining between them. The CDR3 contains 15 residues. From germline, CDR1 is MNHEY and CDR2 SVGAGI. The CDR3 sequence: CASSYGQLRYNEQFF. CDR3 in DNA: TGTGCCAGCAGTTACGGTCAGTTAAGATACAATGAGCAGTTCTTC.

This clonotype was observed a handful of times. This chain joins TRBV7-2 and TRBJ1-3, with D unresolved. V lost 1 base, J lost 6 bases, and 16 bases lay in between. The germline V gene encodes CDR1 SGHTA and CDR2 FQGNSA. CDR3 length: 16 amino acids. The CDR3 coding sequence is TGTGCCAGCAGCTTAGGGGCCCGGGGTATAGCAAACACCATATATTTT. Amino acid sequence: CASSLGARGIANTIYF.

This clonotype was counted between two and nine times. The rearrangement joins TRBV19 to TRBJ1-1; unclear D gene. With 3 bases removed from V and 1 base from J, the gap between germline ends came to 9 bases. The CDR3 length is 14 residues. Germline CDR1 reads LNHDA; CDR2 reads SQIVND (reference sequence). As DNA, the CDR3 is TGTGCCAGTAGTATCATCCTACGGAACACTGAAGCTTTCTTT. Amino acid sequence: CASSIILRNTEAFF.

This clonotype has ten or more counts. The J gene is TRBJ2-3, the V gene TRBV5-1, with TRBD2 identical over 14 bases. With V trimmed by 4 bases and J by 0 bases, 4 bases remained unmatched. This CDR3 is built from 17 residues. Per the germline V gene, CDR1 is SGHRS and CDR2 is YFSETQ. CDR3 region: CASSTGLAGASTDTQYF. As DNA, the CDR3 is TGCGCCAGCAGCACGGGACTAGCGGGGGCGAGCACAGATACGCAGTATTTT.

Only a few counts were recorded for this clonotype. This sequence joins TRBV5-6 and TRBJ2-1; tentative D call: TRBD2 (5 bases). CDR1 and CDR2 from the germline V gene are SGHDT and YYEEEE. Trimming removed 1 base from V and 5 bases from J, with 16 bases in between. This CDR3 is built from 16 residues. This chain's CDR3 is CASSLYGRRSDNEQFF. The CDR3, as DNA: TGTGCCAGCAGCTTGTACGGCAGGAGGTCCGACAATGAGCAGTTCTTC.

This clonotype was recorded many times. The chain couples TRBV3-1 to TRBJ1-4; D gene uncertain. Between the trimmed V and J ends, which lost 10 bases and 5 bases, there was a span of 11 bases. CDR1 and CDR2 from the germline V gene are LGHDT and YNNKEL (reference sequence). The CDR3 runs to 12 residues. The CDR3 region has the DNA TGTGCCATCTCGTTGACAAATGAAAAACTGTTTTTT. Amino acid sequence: CAISLTNEKLFF.

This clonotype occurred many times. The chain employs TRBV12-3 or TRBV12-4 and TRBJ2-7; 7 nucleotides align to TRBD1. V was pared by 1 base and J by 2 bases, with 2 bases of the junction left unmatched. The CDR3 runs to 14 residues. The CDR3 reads CASSLEGAAYEQYF. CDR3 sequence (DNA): TGTGCCAGCAGTTTAGAGGGGGCGGCCTACGAGCAGTACTTC.

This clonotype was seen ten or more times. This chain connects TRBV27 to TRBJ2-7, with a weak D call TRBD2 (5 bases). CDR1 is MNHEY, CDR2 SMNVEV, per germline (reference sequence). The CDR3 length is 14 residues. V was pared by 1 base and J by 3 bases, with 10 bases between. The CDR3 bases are TGTGCCAGCAGTTTATTGGGAGACTTCTACGAGCAGTACTTC. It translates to CASSLLGDFYEQYF.

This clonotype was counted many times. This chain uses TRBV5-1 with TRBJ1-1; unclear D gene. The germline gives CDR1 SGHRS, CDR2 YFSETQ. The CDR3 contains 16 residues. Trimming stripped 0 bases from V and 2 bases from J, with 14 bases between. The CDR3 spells CASSLASGGINTEAFF. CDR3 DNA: TGCGCCAGCAGCTTGGCCTCAGGAGGGATTAACACTGAAGCTTTCTTT.

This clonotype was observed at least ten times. The chain's CDR3 is CASSSKGTSSTDTQYF. CDR3 nucleotides: TGTGCCAGCAGCAGCAAGGGGACCTCTAGCACAGATACGCAGTATTTT. This chain uses TRBV7-9 with TRBJ2-3; D possibly matches TRBD1 or TRBD2 (5 bases each). V lost 5 bases and J lost 0, with 15 bases in between. This CDR3 region has 16 residues. CDR1 is SEHNR and CDR2 is FQNEAQ in the germline V gene (reference sequence).

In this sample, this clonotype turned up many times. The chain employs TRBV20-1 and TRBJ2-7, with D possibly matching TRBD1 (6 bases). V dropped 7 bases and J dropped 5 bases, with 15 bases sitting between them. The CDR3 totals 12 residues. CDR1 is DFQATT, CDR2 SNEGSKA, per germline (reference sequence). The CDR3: CSVPGHTNEQYF. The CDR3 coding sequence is TGCAGTGTTCCGGGACACACTAACGAGCAGTACTTC.

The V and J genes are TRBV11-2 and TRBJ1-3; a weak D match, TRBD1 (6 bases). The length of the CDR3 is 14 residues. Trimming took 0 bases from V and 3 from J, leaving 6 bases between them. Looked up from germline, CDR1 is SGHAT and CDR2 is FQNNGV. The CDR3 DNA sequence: TGTGCCAGCAGCTTAGAACAGGGTGGAAACACCATATATTTT. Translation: CASSLEQGGNTIYF.

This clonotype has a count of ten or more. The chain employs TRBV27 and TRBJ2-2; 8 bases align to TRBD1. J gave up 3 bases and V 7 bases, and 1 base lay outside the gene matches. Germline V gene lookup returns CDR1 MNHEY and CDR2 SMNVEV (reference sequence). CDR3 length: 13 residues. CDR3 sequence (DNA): TGTGCCAGCAAGACAGGGGACACCGGGGAGCTGTTTTTT. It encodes CASKTGDTGELFF.

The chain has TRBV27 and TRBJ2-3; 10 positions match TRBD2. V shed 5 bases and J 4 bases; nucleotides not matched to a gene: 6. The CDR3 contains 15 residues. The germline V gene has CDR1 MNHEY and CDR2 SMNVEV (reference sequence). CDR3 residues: CASSKERGGPDTQYF. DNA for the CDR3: TGTGCCAGCAGTAAAGAGCGGGGGGGCCCAGATACGCAGTATTTT.

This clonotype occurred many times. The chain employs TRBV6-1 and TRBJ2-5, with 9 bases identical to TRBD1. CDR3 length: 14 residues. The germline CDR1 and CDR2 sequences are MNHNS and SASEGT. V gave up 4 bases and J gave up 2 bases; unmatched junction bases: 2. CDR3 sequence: CASSGTGAQETQYF. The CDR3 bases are TGTGCCAGCAGTGGGACAGGGGCTCAAGAGACCCAGTACTTC.

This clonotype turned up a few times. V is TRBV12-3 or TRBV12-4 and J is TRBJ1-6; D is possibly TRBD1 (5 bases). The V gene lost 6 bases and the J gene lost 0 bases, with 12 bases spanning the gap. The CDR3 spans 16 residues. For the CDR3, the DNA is TGTGCCAGCAGAAAAGGGGTCGGCTCCTATAATTCACCCCTCCACTTT. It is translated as CASRKGVGSYNSPLHF.